A single sample is the source of the 27 T cell receptor beta chains below, sequenced in a study of T cells in women clearing cervical HPV infection. Measured with immunoSEQ multiplex PCR; TCRdb has only the in-frame clones, and not every one. Found here are about 24,000 clones; the top ten clones hold around 5.4%. The material sequenced was blood buffy coat. The receptors derive from a woman aged 18-70 years with a cervical HPV16 infection that either progressed to CIN3+ or cleared (not recorded which).

About this clone: The CDR3 end lies 3 residues beyond the end of the read and is filled in from the germline J gene. The V and J genes are TRBV6-4 and TRBJ1-2; weak D call: TRBD1 (5 bases). V was clipped by 4 bases and J by 0 bases, with 15 bases between them. Germline values: CDR1 MRHNA, CDR2 SNTAGT. This CDR3 is 16 amino acids long. The covered CDR3 bases are TGTGCCAGCAGTGCTGAAGGAGGGGTATCTAACTATGGC. Translating it yields CASSAEGGVSNYG. The complete CDR3 reads CASSAEGGVSNYGYTF.

Note on this clone: The missing CDR3 end, 3 residues past where the read stops, is filled in from the germline J gene. The chain recombines TRBV19 with TRBJ2-7; 9 bases fit TRBD1. The J segment lost 2 bases and the V segment lost 5 bases, leaving 4 bases of the junction unmatched. Germline loops: CDR1 LNHDA, CDR2 SQIVND (reference sequence). CDR3 length: 14 residues. The DNA read from the CDR3 is TGTGCCAGTAGTCCGGGACAGGGAACCTACGAG. Translated: CASSPGQGTYE. The whole CDR3 region reads CASSPGQGTYEQYF.

Worth noting for this clone: The read gets to within 3 residues of the CDR3 end, and the germline J gene fills in the rest. This rearrangement joins TRBV7-9 to TRBJ2-7, with 9 bases aligning to TRBD1. This CDR3 region has 15 residues. CDR1 is SEHNR, CDR2 FQNEAQ, per germline (reference sequence). Unmatched junction bases numbered 11, after V lost 5 bases and J lost 6 bases. The CDR3 bases that were read are TGTGCCAGCAGCCCGTTCTACAGGGGGCTTTCCGAG. Residues: CASSPFYRGLSE. The entire CDR3 reads CASSPFYRGLSEQYF. The full variable domain, in which reference TRBV7-9 and TRBJ2-7 provide the parts outside the CDR3, is DTGVSQNPRHKITKRGQNVTFRCDPISEHNRLYWYRQTLGQGPEFLTYFQNEAQLEKSRLLSDRFSAERPKGSFSTLEIQRTEQGDSAMYLCASSPFYRGLSEQYFGPGTRLTVT.

In the case of this clone: The CDR3 goes on 3 residues after the read ends, and that part is filled in from the germline J gene. The chain links TRBV4-2 to TRBJ2-3, with TRBD2 matching over 8 bases. Germline values: CDR1 LGHNA, CDR2 YNFKEQ. Losses at the gene ends were 1 base for V and 2 bases for J; bases not matched to a gene: 17. The CDR3 is 20 residues long. The sequenced part of the CDR3 DNA is TGTGCCAGCAGCCAAGGTTTGGCGGGGGGCCAGATTAGATCCACAGATACG. Residues: CASSQGLAGGQIRSTDT. From start to end, the CDR3 is CASSQGLAGGQIRSTDTQYF.

With respect to this clone: The read comes to an end 3 residues before the CDR3 does, leaving the germline J gene to fill in the end. The chain uses TRBV10-3 and TRBJ1-1; 8 positions match TRBD1. V was pared by 6 bases and J by 0 bases, with 6 bases of the junction left unmatched. This CDR3 comprises 15 residues. Germline lookup yields CDR1 ENHRY and CDR2 SYGVKD. Incomplete CDR3 DNA: TGTGCCATCAGACCGGGACAGGAAATGAACACTGAA. Its protein is CAIRPGQEMNTE. Given in full, the CDR3 is CAIRPGQEMNTEAFF.

With respect to this clone: The read finishes 3 residues shy of the CDR3 end, and the germline J gene is used to complete it. This chain uses TRBV7-9 with TRBJ1-1; no definite D call. CDR1 is SEHNR and CDR2 is FQNEAQ in the germline V gene (reference sequence). The CDR3 is 15 residues long. CDR3 amino acids: CASSLAGASTDTAFF. The sequenced CDR3 bases are TGTGCCAGCAGCTTAGCGGGAGCTAGCACAGATACG.

Concerning this clone itself: The CDR3 end is not reached by the read, which stops 3 residues before it; the germline J gene fills it in. The chain recombines TRBV5-1 with TRBJ2-2, with 10 positions matching TRBD2. Germline V gene data show CDR1 as SGHRS and CDR2 as YFSETQ. With 1 base clipped from V and 6 bases from J, the junction kept 0 bases outside the gene matches. CDR3 length: 14 residues. CDR3 residues: CASSLSGRAGELFF. CDR3 DNA (partial): TGCGCCAGCAGCTTGAGCGGGAGGGCCGGGGAG.

To note about this clone: From the germline J gene comes the end of the CDR3, since the read stops 3 residues before it. This sequence joins TRBV2 and TRBJ2-2, with D possibly matching TRBD2 (7 bases). CDR3 size: 13 residues. Germline loops: CDR1 SNHLY, CDR2 FYNNEI. This CDR3 reads CASRGGGVSPLFF. The DNA read from the CDR3 is TGTGCCAGCAGAGGGGGAGGGGTTTCACCG.

A remark on this clone: The read ends 3 residues shy of where the CDR3 ends; the end is completed using the germline J gene. The chain couples TRBV30 to TRBJ1-2, with TRBD1 identical over 8 bases. CDR1 GTSNPN and CDR2 SVGIG come from the germline V gene (reference sequence). The CDR3 is 16 residues long. The sequenced CDR3 bases are TGTGCCTGGAGTGACCCTCGACAGGGGAGCTCCTACGAC. The encoded protein is CAWSDPRQGSSYD. The CDR3, in full, reads CAWSDPRQGSSYDYTF.

Concerning this clone: The sequence runs out 3 residues before the end of the CDR3; the remainder is reconstructed from the germline J gene. The chain joins TRBV7-3 to TRBJ2-7, with D tentatively TRBD2 (6 bases). V dropped 5 bases and J dropped 6 bases, with 20 bases sitting between them. The CDR3 runs to 15 residues. CDR1 is SGHTA, CDR2 FQGTGA, per germline. The CDR3 bases that were read are TGTGCCAGCAGCCCACAGGCGGGCGGGGCGCTCGAG. The encoded protein is CASSPQAGGALE. The whole CDR3 sequence is CASSPQAGGALEQYF.

With regard to this clone: The CDR3 end falls 3 residues outside the read, so it is completed with the germline J gene. The chain combines TRBV5-4 with TRBJ1-1, with 7 bases that match TRBD1. V trimming: 1 base; J trimming: 5 bases; junction bases outside the gene matches: 5. This CDR3 contains 14 residues. Germline assignment: CDR1 SGHNT and CDR2 YYREEE (reference sequence). CDR3: CASSLLQGRTEAFF. The sequenced CDR3 bases are TGTGCCAGCAGCTTGCTACAGGGGAGAACTGAA.

For this clone: The read terminates 3 residues before the CDR3 end, so the remaining end is supplied by the germline J gene. The chain recombines TRBV7-2 with TRBJ2-1; the match to TRBD2 covers 12 bases. CDR3 length: 15 residues. Germline CDR1 is SGHTA and CDR2 is FQGNSA. Losses at the gene ends were 2 bases for V and 8 bases for J; bases not matched to a gene: 4. CDR3 amino acids: CASSLLAGGWDEQFF. The CDR3 DNA, read in part, is TGTGCCAGCAGCTTACTAGCGGGGGGGTGGGATGAG.

With regard to this clone: The read ends 3 residues before the CDR3 terminus; that terminus is restored from the germline J gene. The V gene is TRBV5-6, the J gene TRBJ1-1, with D perhaps TRBD1 (5 bases). The CDR3 has 12 residues. Germline values: CDR1 SGHDT, CDR2 YYEEEE. The sequenced part of the CDR3 DNA is TGTGCCAGCAGCTTGTGGTTGGGGCTA. It codes for CASSLWLGL. The entire CDR3 is CASSLWLGLAFF.

CDR3 residues: CASSRVYRGGETQYF. The CDR3 DNA, read in part, is TGTGCCAGCAGCCGCGTATACAGGGGAGGAGAGACC. This chain joins TRBV11-2 and TRBJ2-5; D may be TRBD1 (7 bases). The read is 3 residues too short to cover the CDR3 end, so that end is filled in from the germline J gene. V gave up 5 bases and J gave up 4 bases, with 17 bases separating them. CDR1 is SGHAT and CDR2 is FQNNGV in the germline V gene. This CDR3 has 15 residues.

A remark on this clone: The CDR3 end falls 3 residues outside the read, so it is completed with the germline J gene. The sample has other DNA sequences that encode this CDR3 too. This chain uses TRBV18 with TRBJ1-2, with D unclear. The CDR3 is 15 amino acids. Germline values: CDR1 KGHSH, CDR2 LQKENI. The sequenced part of the CDR3 DNA is TGTGCCAGCTCACCACTCACTAGCGGAATCTACGAC. Protein: CASSPLTSGIYD. The whole CDR3 sequence is CASSPLTSGIYDYTF.

Regarding this clone: The read ends 3 residues before the CDR3 terminus; that terminus is restored from the germline J gene. J is TRBJ1-5 and V is TRBV6-1; TRBD1 matches 8 bases. J was trimmed by 7 bases and V by 4 bases; bases with no gene match: 9. Germline loops: CDR1 MNHNS, CDR2 SASEGT. The CDR3 is 15 amino acids. CDR3 region: CASSVRTGLKQPQHF. The sequenced CDR3 bases are TGTGCCAGCAGTGTGAGGACAGGGCTTAAACAGCCC.

With regard to this clone: The read terminates 3 residues before the CDR3 end, so the remaining end is supplied by the germline J gene. V usage is TRBV20-1 and J usage is TRBJ1-5; 7 bases line up with TRBD1. J was trimmed by 4 bases and V by 1 base; bases with no gene match: 1. Per the germline V gene, CDR1 is DFQATT and CDR2 is SNEGSKA (reference sequence). The CDR3 is 13 amino acids. The CDR3 here is CSARVTGNQPQHF. The DNA read from the CDR3 is TGCAGTGCTAGAGTGACAGGGAATCAGCCC.

As to this clone: The CDR3 extends 3 residues past the end of the read, so its final part is completed from the germline J gene. The chain carries TRBV20-1 and TRBJ2-1; perhaps TRBD2 as D (6 bases). The length of the CDR3 is 14 residues. V was cut by 6 bases and J by 7 bases, with 19 bases left in between. Germline V gene sequence: CDR1 DFQATT, CDR2 SNEGSKA (reference sequence). CDR3 amino acids: CSARGLRLWNEQFF. The CDR3 DNA, read in part, is TGCAGTGCCCGCGGACTACGCTTATGGAATGAG.

In the case of this clone: The read halts 3 residues ahead of the CDR3 end, with the missing end drawn from the germline J gene. The chain has TRBV20-1 and TRBJ2-5; 7 bases fit TRBD1. This CDR3 has 14 amino acids. CDR1 and CDR2 (germline): DFQATT, SNEGSKA (reference sequence). Germline trimming cut 7 bases from V and 4 bases from J; bases unmatched to any gene: 12. The sequenced CDR3 bases are TGCAGTGTAGAGGGGGCGGCTGATGGAGAGACC. Its protein is CSVEGAADGET. In full, the CDR3 is CSVEGAADGETQYF.

Points on this clone: The read is 3 residues too short to cover the CDR3 end, so that end is filled in from the germline J gene. The V call is TRBV20-1, the J call TRBJ1-1; possible D gene TRBD1, 6 bases. V lost 5 bases and J 1 base, leaving 14 bases between the germline ends. This CDR3 is 14 amino acids long. CDR1 is DFQATT, CDR2 SNEGSKA, per germline (reference sequence). The part of the CDR3 DNA that was read is TGCAGTGCTCCAGGGGAAGGATCGAACACTGAA. It is translated as CSAPGEGSNTE. The entire CDR3 protein reads CSAPGEGSNTEAFF.

As for this clone: The read terminates 3 residues before the CDR3 end, so the remaining end is supplied by the germline J gene. This chain uses TRBV18 with TRBJ2-2; D might be TRBD2 (5 bases). Germline lookup yields CDR1 KGHSH and CDR2 LQKENI. The CDR3 sequence is 12 residues long. CDR3 in amino acids: CASSPEGEKLFF. The sequenced CDR3 bases are TGTGCCAGCTCACCAGAGGGTGAAAAG.

As concerns this clone: The CDR3 goes on 3 residues after the read ends, and that part is filled in from the germline J gene. This chain links TRBV6-2 or TRBV6-3 with TRBJ2-7, with 8 positions matching TRBD2. CDR3 length equals 15 residues. CDR1 and CDR2 (germline): MNHEY, SVGEGT. The V and J ends lost 5 bases and 2 bases, in that order; junction bases with no gene match: 8. The covered CDR3 bases are TGTGCCAGCAGTACACTAGCGGAAGGTACCTACGAG. Protein product: CASSTLAEGTYE. The whole CDR3 is CASSTLAEGTYEQYF.

In regard to this clone: The CDR3 extends 3 residues past the end of the read, so its final part is completed from the germline J gene. The V call is TRBV19, the J call TRBJ2-7; D perhaps matches TRBD1 (5 bases). V was cut by 3 bases and J by 6 bases, with 12 bases left in between. Germline lookup yields CDR1 LNHDA and CDR2 SQIVND (reference sequence). This CDR3 has 13 residues. The part of the CDR3 DNA that was read is TGTGCCAGTAGTATTGGGCAGGGTGGCGAG. This encodes CASSIGQGGE. The whole CDR3 is CASSIGQGGEQYF.

Concerning this clone itself: The read halts 3 residues ahead of the CDR3 end, with the missing end drawn from the germline J gene. The rearrangement uses TRBV5-1 and TRBJ2-3, with 9 bases lining up with TRBD1. The V segment lost 4 bases and the J segment 3 bases; nucleotides outside the gene matches: 9. CDR1 is SGHRS and CDR2 is YFSETQ in the germline V gene. This CDR3 comprises 16 residues. The CDR3 DNA, read in part, is TGCGCCAGCAGCAATGAACCGGGACAGGGAACAGATACG. Translating gives CASSNEPGQGTDT. The full CDR3 reads CASSNEPGQGTDTQYF.

As to this clone: Sequencing ends 3 residues short of the CDR3 end; the germline J gene provides the rest. The chain couples TRBV7-9 to TRBJ1-1; TRBD1 might be the D (5 bases). The germline V gene encodes CDR1 SEHNR and CDR2 FQNEAQ (reference sequence). There are 13 residues in the CDR3. Trimming stripped 5 bases from V and 4 bases from J, with 11 bases between. The CDR3 here is CASSGGEGTEAFF. CDR3 DNA (partial): TGTGCCAGCAGCGGAGGGGAGGGCACTGAA.

Concerning this clone itself: From the germline J gene comes the end of the CDR3, since the read stops 3 residues before it. This chain links TRBV30 with TRBJ1-1; TRBD1 is a possible D gene (5 bases). The germline CDR1 and CDR2 sequences are GTSNPN and SVGIG (reference sequence). This CDR3 is 11 amino acids long. CDR3 bases read: TGTGCCTGGAGTTTGGCAGGGAGA. Translating it yields CAWSLAGR. The full CDR3 is CAWSLAGRAFF.

As regards this clone: The read stops 3 residues short of the end of the CDR3; the missing end is completed from the germline J gene. V and J are TRBV20-1 and TRBJ2-1, with 10 bases aligning to TRBD2. The length of the CDR3 is 16 residues. Germline CDR1 is DFQATT and CDR2 is SNEGSKA (reference sequence). V was pared by 5 bases and J by 6 bases, with 13 bases of the junction left unmatched. The CDR3 protein is CSAVALLAGESNEQFF. The DNA read from the CDR3 is TGCAGTGCTGTAGCCTTGCTAGCGGGAGAGAGCAATGAG.